Listed below are T cell receptor beta chains from one sample, sequenced in a study of blood T cell repertoires in COVID-19. The table came from immunoSEQ multiplex PCR; TCRdb's copy has only in-frame clones and leaves some out. The table shows some 72,000 clones, with around 80% occurring only once. The sample consisted of peripheral blood. The receptors were gathered from a man aged 50-60 years with COVID-19, enrolled during active disease. Both conserved end residues are trimmed from each CDR3.

v_call: TRBV24-1
j_call: TRBJ2-1
cdr3_aa: ATSDSGRLQDEQF

v_call: TRBV21-1
j_call: TRBJ1-1
cdr3_aa: ASSKGAVMNTEAF

v_call: TRBV6-6
j_call: TRBJ1-2
cdr3_aa: ASSSGQVIDGYT

v_call: TRBV6-6
j_call: TRBJ1-5
cdr3_aa: ASSSGDSNQPQH

v_call: TRBV28
j_call: TRBJ1-6
cdr3_aa: ASRIGSPGGNSPLH

v_call: TRBV14
j_call: TRBJ2-1
cdr3_aa: ASSQLQGFYNEQF

v_call: TRBV6-5
j_call: TRBJ1-6
cdr3_aa: ASSWTPGQGTSPLH

v_call: TRBV28
j_call: TRBJ2-3
cdr3_aa: AAARVPDTQY

v_call: TRBV3-1/TRBV3-2
j_call: TRBJ2-3
cdr3_aa: ASSERGGTDTQY

v_call: TRBV29-1
j_call: TRBJ2-7
cdr3_aa: SVDRGSDEQY

v_call: TRBV2
j_call: TRBJ2-3
cdr3_aa: ASSSRRVGGDTQY

v_call: TRBV29-1
j_call: TRBJ1-2
cdr3_aa: SVEDLRTGVYGYT

v_call: TRBV2
j_call: TRBJ1-5
cdr3_aa: ASSQTGAYFQPQH

v_call: TRBV10-3
j_call: TRBJ2-2
cdr3_aa: AIRPGTGTGELF

v_call: TRBV7-2
j_call: TRBJ2-3
cdr3_aa: ASSTSGRAYTDTQY

v_call: TRBV10-1
j_call: TRBJ2-1
cdr3_aa: ASSELRELGEQF

v_call: TRBV3-1/TRBV3-2
j_call: TRBJ2-5
cdr3_aa: ASSQERGTETQY

v_call: TRBV4-1
j_call: TRBJ1-3
cdr3_aa: ASSQDVIGGGSSSGNTIY

v_call: TRBV21-1
j_call: TRBJ1-5
cdr3_aa: ASSTGTNSNQPQH

v_call: TRBV4-2
j_call: TRBJ2-2
cdr3_aa: ASSQVVGPGNTGELF

v_call: TRBV18
j_call: TRBJ2-5
cdr3_aa: ASSPSRDGETQY

v_call: TRBV6-5
j_call: TRBJ2-7
cdr3_aa: ASSYSRGLGEQY

v_call: TRBV7-6
j_call: TRBJ2-1
cdr3_aa: ASSSPSGRSYNEQF

v_call: TRBV30
j_call: TRBJ2-1
cdr3_aa: ASKGQNYNEQF

v_call: TRBV10-3
j_call: TRBJ2-1
cdr3_aa: AISRTGVSDEQF

v_call: TRBV28
j_call: TRBJ1-2
cdr3_aa: ASRGDRGGYGYT

v_call: TRBV24-1
j_call: TRBJ1-1
cdr3_aa: ATSGTGNTEAF

v_call: TRBV2
j_call: TRBJ2-2
cdr3_aa: ASKETTTGELF

v_call: TRBV27
j_call: TRBJ1-4
cdr3_aa: ASSFSNRNEKLF

v_call: TRBV28
j_call: TRBJ1-2
cdr3_aa: ASSPTGRSNYGYT

v_call: TRBV24-1
j_call: TRBJ2-1
cdr3_aa: ATSDQGQGARNEQF

v_call: TRBV6-1
j_call: TRBJ1-4
cdr3_aa: ASSEQVATNEKLF

v_call: TRBV7-9
j_call: TRBJ2-7
cdr3_aa: ASSLYPGKYEQY

v_call: TRBV7-2
j_call: TRBJ1-4
cdr3_aa: ASSPQGGLSEKLF

v_call: TRBV2
j_call: TRBJ1-5
cdr3_aa: ASSPDGGGNQPQH

v_call: TRBV6-6
j_call: TRBJ2-2
cdr3_aa: ASRKSREGIGELF

v_call: TRBV30
j_call: TRBJ1-1
cdr3_aa: AWGGAPGQGWIAF

v_call: TRBV7-9
j_call: TRBJ2-7
cdr3_aa: ASSSWTGGFEQY

v_call: TRBV28
j_call: TRBJ1-1
cdr3_aa: ASSFITGLNEAF

v_call: TRBV7-9
j_call: TRBJ1-3
cdr3_aa: ASRHDGGGNTIY

v_call: TRBV29-1
j_call: TRBJ1-3
cdr3_aa: SVERGTGNTIY

v_call: TRBV6-6
j_call: TRBJ2-6
cdr3_aa: ASMSGANVLT

v_call: TRBV19
j_call: TRBJ2-7
cdr3_aa: ASSPLPVLGGYEQY

v_call: TRBV11-2
j_call: TRBJ1-1
cdr3_aa: ASKQIEGATAAF

v_call: TRBV29-1
j_call: TRBJ1-2
cdr3_aa: SVAPPLIGQGDGYT

v_call: TRBV11-2
j_call: TRBJ2-1
cdr3_aa: ASSLGGGRHSYNEQF

v_call: TRBV19
j_call: TRBJ2-5
cdr3_aa: ASSIQVWETQY

v_call: TRBV5-1
j_call: TRBJ1-1
cdr3_aa: ASSLAGTNTEAF

v_call: TRBV5-1
j_call: TRBJ2-5
cdr3_aa: ASSSTSSETQY

v_call: TRBV30
j_call: TRBJ2-2
cdr3_aa: AWRGTGDTGELF